The rows below give T cell receptor beta chains drawn from one sample of a study of T cell repertoires in cytomegalovirus infection. One entry per CDR3 protein results from TCRdb running MiXCR on the reads. This table holds fewer than 200,000 distinct CDR3 sequences, approximately 19% found once. Sequenced sample: PBMCs. Every receptor here comes from a human donor in good health (CMV status not recorded). Some clones in this sample may be carry-over from other donors' samples. Each CDR3 is given with its conserved first and last residue. The D gene is left open where the match is weak. Rows may omit the clone size; those that give it use once, few, many or a size class.

>TRBV12-3/TRBV12-4|-|TRBJ1-6|-
CASRPGTPSSYNSPLHF
TGTGCCAGCAGGCCCGGGACTCCGAGCTCCTATAATTCACCCCTCCACTTT
>TRBV27|-|TRBJ2-6|TRBD2
CASVSRWDYSSGANVLTF
TGTGCCAGTGTTAGTCGTTGGGACTACTCCTCTGGGGCCAACGTCCTGACTTTC
>TRBV12-3/TRBV12-4|-|TRBJ2-7|-
CASRPDGLSYEQYF
TGTGCCAGCAGACCTGACGGACTCTCCTACGAGCAGTACTTC
>TRBV6-8|-|TRBJ2-2|-
CASSAWMSGELFF
TGTGCCAGCAGTGCCTGGATGAGCGGGGAGCTGTTTTTT
>TRBV6-6|few|TRBJ2-6|TRBD1
CASADRGLGANVLTF
TGTGCCAGCGCGGACAGGGGGCTAGGGGCCAACGTCCTGACTTTC
>TRBV11-3|many|TRBJ2-7|-
CASSWVRDYEQYF
TGTGCCAGCAGCTGGGTACGGGACTACGAGCAGTACTTC
>TRBV7-2|many|TRBJ2-1|TRBD1
CASSLVWDRVYNEQFF
TGTGCCAGCAGCTTAGTTTGGGACAGGGTTTACAATGAGCAGTTCTTC
>TRBV7-8|many|TRBJ2-7|-
CASSGRTAQYF
TGTGCCAGCAGCGGACGGACAGCCCAGTACTTC
>TRBV10-3|once|TRBJ2-1|-
CAISESVGGYNEQFF
TGTGCCATCAGTGAGTCGGTGGGGGGCTACAATGAGCAGTTCTTC
>TRBV4-2|-|TRBJ2-7|-
CASSQSSDYEQYF
TGTGCCAGCAGCCAATCATCGGACTACGAGCAGTACTTC
>TRBV19|-|TRBJ2-6|-
CASSTPGANVLTF
TGTGCCAGTAGTACCCCTGGGGCCAACGTCCTGACTTTC
>TRBV4-2|few|TRBJ2-6|TRBD1
CASSLRTGPSSGANVLTF
TGTGCCAGCTCTCTCCGGACAGGCCCTAGCTCTGGGGCCAACGTCCTGACTTTC
>TRBV24-1|many|TRBJ2-3|-
CATSDSGRSDTQYF
TGTGCCACCAGTGATTCGGGGCGTTCAGATACGCAGTATTTT
>TRBV5-1|-|TRBJ1-1|-
CASSLDGVSNTEAFF
TGCGCCAGCAGCTTGGATGGGGTCAGCAACACTGAAGCTTTCTTT
>TRBV7-6|-|TRBJ2-1|-
CASSLTTGYLGEQFF
TGTGCCAGCAGCTTGACCACAGGGTACCTTGGGGAGCAGTTCTTC
>TRBV7-9|-|TRBJ1-5|-
CASSSGGEPGPPQHF
TGTGCCAGCAGTTCGGGGGGGGAGCCAGGACCCCCCCAGCATTTT
>TRBV12-3/TRBV12-4|few|TRBJ1-2|-
CASSFPRDNGYTF
TGTGCCAGCAGTTTCCCCAGGGACAACGGCTACACCTTC
>TRBV7-8|many|TRBJ2-6|-
CASSSKAGPQIQSGANVLTF
TGTGCCAGCAGCTCCAAAGCCGGGCCACAGATCCAGTCCGGGGCCAACGTCCTGACTTTC
>TRBV28|few|TRBJ2-5|-
CASSFPGNQETQYF
TGTGCCAGCAGTTTCCCAGGGAACCAAGAGACCCAGTACTTC
>TRBV7-3|few|TRBJ2-2|TRBD1
CASSSRQGVGGELFF
TGTGCCAGCAGCTCCAGACAGGGAGTTGGCGGGGAGCTGTTTTTT
>TRBV7-2|large|TRBJ2-7|-
CASSTDNTYEQYF
TGTGCCAGCAGCACAGACAACACCTACGAGCAGTACTTC
>TRBV4-1|few|TRBJ2-2|-
CASSQASGVLTGELFF
TGCGCCAGCAGCCAAGCCTCAGGGGTTCTCACCGGGGAGCTGTTTTTT
>TRBV11-2|few|TRBJ2-7|TRBD2
CASSLGAGGRSEQYF
TGTGCCAGCAGCTTAGGGGCGGGGGGGCGAAGCGAGCAGTACTTC
>TRBV5-6|-|TRBJ2-7|-
CASSSYGRSYEQYF
TGTGCCAGCAGCTCATACGGGAGATCCTACGAGCAGTACTTC
>TRBV6-6|-|TRBJ2-6|-
CASSYSKGSPPSGANVLTF
TGTGCCAGCAGTTACTCGAAGGGCAGCCCCCCCTCTGGGGCCAACGTCCTGACTTTC
>TRBV4-1|few|TRBJ2-1|-
CASPPGLEASLYNEQFF
TGCGCCAGCCCCCCCGGGTTGGAAGCTTCCCTCTACAATGAGCAGTTCTTC
>TRBV20-1|few|TRBJ2-3|TRBD2
CSARGRSSGTVTQYF
TGCAGTGCTAGAGGGAGGTCTAGCGGGACCGTTACGCAGTATTTT